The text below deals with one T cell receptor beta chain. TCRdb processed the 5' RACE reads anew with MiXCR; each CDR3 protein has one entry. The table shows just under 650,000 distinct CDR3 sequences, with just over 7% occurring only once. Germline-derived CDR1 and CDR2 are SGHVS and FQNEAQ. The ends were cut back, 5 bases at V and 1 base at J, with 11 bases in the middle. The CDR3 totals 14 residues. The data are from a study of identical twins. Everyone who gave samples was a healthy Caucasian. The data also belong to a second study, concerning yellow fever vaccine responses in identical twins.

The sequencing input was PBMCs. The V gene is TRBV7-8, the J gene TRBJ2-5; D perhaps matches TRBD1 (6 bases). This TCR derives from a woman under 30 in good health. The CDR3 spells CASSQGTLQETQYF. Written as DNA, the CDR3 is TGTGCCAGCAGCCAGGGGACCCTCCAAGAGACCCAGTACTTC.